What follows are 32 T cell receptor beta chains derived from one specimen sequenced in a study of blood T cell repertoires in COVID-19. Profiled with immunoSEQ multiplex PCR; TCRdb holds only in-frame clones, not every one. The sample shows some 180,000 clones, 70% to 85% of them seen only once. The sequenced material came from peripheral blood. Source of these receptors: a human donor in a cohort sampled during active COVID-19.

The chain employs TRBV5-1 and TRBJ2-7; no definite D call. Germline V gene data show CDR1 as SGHRS and CDR2 as YFSETQ. This CDR3 is built from 14 residues. V shed 0 bases and J shed 1 base, with 8 bases lying between them. This chain's CDR3 is CASSLDTQSYEQYF. As DNA, the CDR3 is TGCGCCAGCAGCTTGGACACCCAGTCCTACGAGCAGTACTTC.

The V gene is TRBV28, the J gene TRBJ1-2, with unresolved D. CDR3 length equals 15 residues. V lost 4 bases, J lost 4 bases, and 16 bases lay in between. The germline gives CDR1 MDHEN, CDR2 SYDVKM. CDR3 nucleotide sequence: TGTGCCAGCAGTTGGCCCGTTGACCGGGGCTATGGCTACACCTTC. It encodes CASSWPVDRGYGYTF.

The chain carries TRBV9 and TRBJ2-2, with D possibly TRBD1 on 6 matching bases. The length of the CDR3 is 16 residues. Germline CDR1 SGDLS, CDR2 YYNGEE. V was trimmed by 0 bases and J by 2 bases, leaving 11 bases between them. Written as DNA, the CDR3 is TGTGCCAGCAGCGTAGGATGGGGGCGCAACACCGGGGAGCTGTTTTTT. Residues: CASSVGWGRNTGELFF.

This clone was seen only once. The chain carries TRBV28 and TRBJ2-7; 8 bases line up with TRBD2. The trim removed 4 bases at V and 5 bases at J, leaving 13 bases unmatched. Germline CDR1 is MDHEN and CDR2 is SYDVKM. The CDR3 loop spans 16 amino acids. As DNA, the CDR3 is TGTGCCAGCAGTTCCCCAAGGGGCGGGAGGAGGAACGAGCAGTACTTC. Protein sequence: CASSSPRGGRRNEQYF.

The rearrangement links TRBV19 to TRBJ2-2; 12 bases are a match to TRBD2. The J segment lost 3 bases and the V segment lost 0 bases, leaving 5 bases of the junction unmatched. Looked up from germline, CDR1 is LNHDA and CDR2 is SQIVND (reference sequence). This CDR3 comprises 18 residues. CDR3 residues: CASSIETSGSLDTGELFF. CDR3 bases: TGTGCCAGTAGTATAGAGACTAGCGGGAGTTTGGACACCGGGGAGCTGTTTTTT.

This chain uses TRBV4-1 with TRBJ2-3; 9 bases align to TRBD1. Trimming took 5 bases from V and 3 from J; bases not matched to a gene: 3. This CDR3 contains 14 residues. Germline CDR1 MGHRA, CDR2 YSYEKL. This CDR3 is CASSKGQGTDTQYF. The CDR3 nucleotides are TGCGCCAGCAGCAAGGGACAGGGAACAGATACGCAGTATTTT.

This clone was counted a single time. The V and J genes are TRBV4-1 and TRBJ2-3, with TRBD2 matching over 8 bases. The germline CDR1 and CDR2 sequences are MGHRA and YSYEKL. V lost 0 bases, J lost 2 bases, and 7 bases stayed unmatched. CDR3 length: 17 amino acids. Here the CDR3 DNA reads TGCGCCAGCAGCCAAGATGCCGGGACTAGGACCACAGATACGCAGTATTTT. This encodes CASSQDAGTRTTDTQYF.

The V gene is TRBV24-1, the J gene TRBJ1-5, with 10 bases fitting TRBD1. Unmatched junction bases numbered 7, after V lost 4 bases and J lost 5 bases. Per germline, CDR1 KGHDR and CDR2 SFDVKD. This CDR3 is 16 amino acids long. The CDR3 protein is CATSEIGQGEDQPQHF. CDR3 DNA sequence: TGTGCCACCAGTGAAATCGGACAGGGGGAGGATCAGCCCCAGCATTTT.

The chain employs TRBV6-6 and TRBJ1-6; no clear D. Deletions cut 2 bases from V and 7 bases from J, with 12 bases between. This CDR3 region has 15 residues. CDR1 and CDR2 from the germline V gene are MNHNY and SVGAGI (reference sequence). The CDR3: CASSYEGLRNSPLHF. In nucleotides, the CDR3 is TGTGCCAGCAGTTACGAGGGATTACGGAATTCACCCCTCCACTTT.

There are a few counts of this clone. V gene TRBV7-6 combines with J gene TRBJ1-6; D not resolved. The CDR3 has 14 amino acids. Germline V gene data show CDR1 as SGHVS and CDR2 as FNYEAQ. Trimming stripped 1 base from V and 8 bases from J, with 9 bases between. CDR3 loop: CASSLDSSHSPLHF. The DNA for the CDR3 is TGTGCCAGCAGCTTAGACAGCTCCCATTCACCCCTCCACTTT.

The V call is TRBV27, the J call TRBJ2-3; D possibly corresponds to TRBD1 (6 bases). V lost 8 bases to trimming and J lost 4 bases, with 25 bases between them. This CDR3 is 17 amino acids long. CDR1 and CDR2 from the germline V gene are MNHEY and SMNVEV (reference sequence). In nucleotides, the CDR3 is TGTGCCAGCCGCCTCAGGTCCGGACAGAGCCTATCAGATACGCAGTATTTT. This translates into CASRLRSGQSLSDTQYF.

The chain recombines TRBV27 with TRBJ2-7; 10 bases are a match to TRBD2. Germline CDR1 and CDR2: MNHEY and SMNVEV (reference sequence). This CDR3 contains 17 residues. V lost 2 bases and J lost 1; bases outside the gene matches: 8. The CDR3 loop reads CASSLAAPSGSSYEQYF. The CDR3 DNA reads as TGTGCCAGCAGTTTAGCCGCGCCTAGCGGGAGTTCCTACGAGCAGTACTTC.

The chain couples TRBV7-9 to TRBJ2-7; D uncertain. Germline lookup yields CDR1 SEHNR and CDR2 FQNEAQ (reference sequence). The CDR3 contains 15 residues. Trimming shortened V by 5 bases and J by 3 bases, and 17 bases separated the two germline ends. CDR3: CASSSLTPRDYEQYF. CDR3 in DNA: TGTGCCAGCAGCAGCCTAACTCCAAGAGACTACGAGCAGTACTTC. Full variable domain (missing parts from reference TRBV7-9 and TRBJ2-7): DTGVSQNPRHKITKRGQNVTFRCDPISEHNRLYWYRQTLGQGPEFLTYFQNEAQLEKSRLLSDRFSAERPKGSFSTLEIQRTEQGDSAMYLCASSSLTPRDYEQYFGPGTRLTVT.

V gene TRBV29-1 combines with J gene TRBJ2-3, with TRBD2 identical over 8 bases. Germline CDR1 reads SQVTM; CDR2 reads ANQGSEA. This CDR3 comprises 14 residues. The V gene end was trimmed by 4 bases and the J gene end by 3 bases; junction bases not matched to a gene: 6. In nucleotides, the CDR3 is TGCAGCGTTGCCGGGAGGGAAGCTACAGATACGCAGTATTTT. It yields the protein CSVAGREATDTQYF.

The V gene is TRBV28, the J gene TRBJ1-5, with a tentative D call TRBD1 (5 bases). Germline V lookup: CDR1 MDHEN, CDR2 SYDVKM. This CDR3 spans 14 amino acids. Trimming took 4 bases from V and 7 from J, leaving 14 bases between them. The DNA for the CDR3 is TGTGCCAGCAGTTCAGGCAGGGTAGGACAGCCCCAGCATTTT. This gives the protein CASSSGRVGQPQHF.

The genes are TRBV29-1 and TRBJ2-5, with unresolved D. Germline V gene lookup returns CDR1 SQVTM and CDR2 ANQGSEA. The ends were cut back, 0 bases at V and 2 bases at J, with 7 bases in the middle. The CDR3 consists of 13 residues. The CDR3, as DNA: TGCAGCGTTGAAGATCCCGTGCAAGAGACCCAGTACTTC. This encodes CSVEDPVQETQYF.

The chain joins TRBV7-9 to TRBJ2-7; TRBD1 agrees at 10 bases. The CDR3 extends over 19 amino acids. The V gene's germline CDR1 is SEHNR and CDR2 FQNEAQ (reference sequence). V was pared by 1 base and J by 4 bases, with 16 bases of the junction left unmatched. The DNA for the CDR3 is TGTGCCAGCAGCTTAGTATATGGGACAGGGGTCCCTCTGGAGTACGAGCAGTACTTC. This sequence encodes CASSLVYGTGVPLEYEQYF.

This sequence joins TRBV2 and TRBJ1-2, with D unclear. V was cut by 11 bases and J by 2 bases, with 9 bases left in between. Germline V CDR1 and CDR2: SNHLY, FYNNEI. The CDR3 length is 11 residues. CDR3 sequence reads: CAGGRNYGYTF. The CDR3 DNA sequence: TGTGCCGGCGGTCGGAACTATGGCTACACCTTC.

The chain uses TRBV28 and TRBJ2-2; weak D call: TRBD2 (7 bases). The CDR3 length is 15 residues. Per the germline V gene, CDR1 is MDHEN and CDR2 is SYDVKM. Trimming removed 7 bases from V and 5 bases from J, with 17 bases in between. DNA for the CDR3: TGTGCCAGCATCGTATCAAGGGGGGGTACCGGGGAGCTGTTTTTT. Protein: CASIVSRGGTGELFF.

The genes are TRBV21-1 and TRBJ2-5; the table's D call, TRBD1, has no DNA check behind it. TRBV21-1 has pseudogene status. This CDR3 is 15 amino acids long. CDR3 residues: CASSRDRGHRETQYF. CDR3 sequence (DNA): TGTGCCAGCAGCCGGGACAGGGGGCATCGGGAGACCCAGTACTTC.

This clone was counted once. The V call is TRBV18, the J call TRBJ1-1; unclear D gene. CDR3 length equals 14 residues. V lost 1 base and J 3 bases, leaving 9 bases between the germline ends. Germline V lookup: CDR1 KGHSH, CDR2 LQKENI. The CDR3: CASSPQSLDTEAFF. In nucleotides, the CDR3 is TGTGCCAGCTCACCACAGAGTCTCGACACTGAAGCTTTCTTT. Variable domain in full (rest from reference TRBV18 and TRBJ1-1): NAGVMQNPRHLVRRRGQEARLRCSPMKGHSHVYWYRQLPEEGLKFMVYLQKENIIDESGMPKERFSAEFPKEGPSILRIQQVVRGDSAAYFCASSPQSLDTEAFFGQGTRLTVV.

This clone has a single count. The chain couples TRBV2 to TRBJ2-3; 8 bases fit TRBD1. CDR1 is SNHLY, CDR2 FYNNEI, per germline. This CDR3 is built from 13 residues. V gave up 6 bases and J gave up 6 bases; unmatched junction bases: 5. CDR3 region: CASSGQGRDTQYF. Written as DNA, the CDR3 is TGTGCCAGCAGCGGACAGGGTAGGGATACGCAGTATTTT.

This chain uses TRBV5-1 with TRBJ2-1, with a tentative D call TRBD1 (5 bases). CDR1 and CDR2 from the germline V gene are SGHRS and YFSETQ. V was trimmed by 0 bases and J by 4 bases, leaving 11 bases between them. The CDR3 runs to 15 residues. DNA of the CDR3: TGCGCCAGCAGCTTGGGGGGCTTAGAGTACAATGAGCAGTTCTTC. Translating it yields CASSLGGLEYNEQFF.

J is TRBJ2-4 and V is TRBV25-1; the D gene is possibly TRBD2 (6 bases). Deletions cut 3 bases from V and 0 bases from J, with 9 bases between. Germline CDR1 MGHDK, CDR2 SYGVNS. CDR3 length: 15 amino acids. The CDR3 nucleotides read TGTGCCAGCAGTGACGGGACTCTAGCCAAAAACATTCAGTACTTC. Translation gives CASSDGTLAKNIQYF.

In this sample, this clone turned up once. The V and J genes are TRBV4-1 and TRBJ2-7, with D perhaps TRBD1 (5 bases). The CDR3 covers 13 residues. Trimming removed 4 bases from V and 6 bases from J, with 13 bases in between. The V gene's germline CDR1 is MGHRA and CDR2 YSYEKL. CDR3 bases: TGCGCCAGCAGCCCGTCCCCAGGGCCCGAGCAGTACTTC. This translates into CASSPSPGPEQYF.

The chain links TRBV5-4 to TRBJ2-3; 9 positions match TRBD2. Trimming cost V 6 bases and J 0 bases; bases outside gene matches: 11. Germline lookup yields CDR1 SGHNT and CDR2 YYREEE (reference sequence). The CDR3 consists of 17 residues. CDR3 DNA sequence: TGTGCCAGCAAAAGGGGGACTAGCCTACGTAGCACAGATACGCAGTATTTT. Residues: CASKRGTSLRSTDTQYF.

The CDR3, as DNA: TGTGCCAGCTCACAGCCGGGACTAGCGGGTATGGATGAGCAGTTCTTC. Its translation: CASSQPGLAGMDEQFF. This chain links TRBV18 with TRBJ2-1; TRBD2 aligns across 12 bases. Germline CDR1 and CDR2: KGHSH and LQKENI. V lost 4 bases and J lost 8; bases outside the gene matches: 9. This CDR3 is 16 amino acids long.

The genes are TRBV28 and TRBJ2-7, with TRBD1 matching over 7 bases. Looked up from germline, CDR1 is MDHEN and CDR2 is SYDVKM. Trimming at V came to 6 bases and at J to 5 bases, leaving 10 bases not matched to a gene. This CDR3 spans 14 amino acids. The CDR3 loop is CASSQTGRAHEQYF. The DNA of the CDR3 is TGTGCCAGCAGCCAGACAGGGCGAGCCCACGAGCAGTACTTC.

V usage is TRBV29-1 and J usage is TRBJ2-7, with 7 bases identical to TRBD1. Germline V lookup: CDR1 SQVTM, CDR2 ANQGSEA. The CDR3 is made up of 12 amino acids. The V and J ends lost 7 bases and 0 bases, in that order; junction bases with no gene match: 3. CDR3 loop: CSAYRGSYEQYF. The CDR3 DNA follows: TGCAGCGCTTACAGGGGCTCCTACGAGCAGTACTTC.

V gene TRBV7-2 combines with J gene TRBJ2-1, with D unclear. The length of the CDR3 is 13 residues. Trimming stripped 7 bases from V and 10 bases from J, with 17 bases between. From germline, CDR1 is SGHTA and CDR2 FQGNSA. CDR3 coding DNA: TGTGCCAGCAACCCAACATATCCCGTAGAGCAGTTCTTC. It specifies CASNPTYPVEQFF.

The chain uses TRBV16 and TRBJ2-7, with 9 bases lining up with TRBD1. After removal of 0 bases from V and 3 bases from J, the junction contained 6 bases not matched to a gene. From germline, CDR1 is KGHSY and CDR2 FQNENV. The CDR3 runs to 16 residues. The CDR3 nucleotides read TGTGCCAGCAGCCAATCGGGACAGGGAAGAGGCTACGAGCAGTACTTC. This sequence encodes CASSQSGQGRGYEQYF.

The V and J genes are TRBV3-1 (or the pseudogene TRBV3-2) and TRBJ2-1, with 11 bases aligning to TRBD2. This CDR3 region has 15 residues. After removal of 3 bases from V and 5 bases from J, the junction contained 3 bases not matched to a gene. Germline values: CDR1 LGHDT, CDR2 YNNKEL (reference sequence). This CDR3 is CASSQMTSGNNEQFF. The CDR3 region has the DNA TGTGCCAGCAGCCAGATGACTAGCGGGAACAATGAGCAGTTCTTC.